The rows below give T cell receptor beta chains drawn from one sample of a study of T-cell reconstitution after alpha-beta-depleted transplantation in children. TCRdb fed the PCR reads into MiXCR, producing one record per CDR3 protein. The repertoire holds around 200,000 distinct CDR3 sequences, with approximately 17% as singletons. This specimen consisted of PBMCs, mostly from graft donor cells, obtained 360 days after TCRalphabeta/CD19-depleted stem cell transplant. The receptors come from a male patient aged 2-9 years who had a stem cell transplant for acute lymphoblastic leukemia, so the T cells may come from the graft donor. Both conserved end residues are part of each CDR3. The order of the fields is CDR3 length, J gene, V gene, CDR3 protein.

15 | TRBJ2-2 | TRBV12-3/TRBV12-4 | CASSLPTSYTGELFF
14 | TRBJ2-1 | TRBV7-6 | CASSYRTSGNEQFF
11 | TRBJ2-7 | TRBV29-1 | CSVEDSYEQYF
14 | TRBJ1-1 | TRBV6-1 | CASSQQGEETEAFF
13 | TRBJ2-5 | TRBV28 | CASSRGFQETQYF
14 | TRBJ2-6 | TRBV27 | CASSSWTGSNVLTF
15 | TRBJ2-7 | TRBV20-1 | CSAREDGGASYEQYF
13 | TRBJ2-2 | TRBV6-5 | CASSYVFSGELFF
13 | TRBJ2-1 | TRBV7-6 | CASSVWSTNEQFF
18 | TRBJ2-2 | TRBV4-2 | CASSQPALAGANTGELFF
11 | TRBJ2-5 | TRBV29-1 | CSVGAEETQYF
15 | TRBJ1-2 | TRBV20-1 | CSARPWTGDNYGYTF
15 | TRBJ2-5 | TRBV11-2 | CASSLIRGRGETQYF
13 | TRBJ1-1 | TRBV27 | CASRRQGVTEAFF
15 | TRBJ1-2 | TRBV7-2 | CASSAGTGVNYGYTF
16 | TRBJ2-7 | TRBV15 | CATSRDSGTDLYEQYF
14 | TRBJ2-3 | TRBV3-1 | CASSQRRETDTQYF
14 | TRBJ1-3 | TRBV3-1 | CASSQDQPGNTIYF
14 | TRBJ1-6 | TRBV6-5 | CASSFRGTDSPLHF
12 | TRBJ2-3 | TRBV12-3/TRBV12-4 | CASSRAMNTQYF
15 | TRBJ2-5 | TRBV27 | CASSGTGRVTETQYF
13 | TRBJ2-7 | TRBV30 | CAWSVQRVYEQYF
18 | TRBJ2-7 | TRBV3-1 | CASSQSTRLAGDTYEQYF
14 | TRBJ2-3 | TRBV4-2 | CASSQDSYTDTQYF
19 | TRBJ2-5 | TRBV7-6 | CASSLVGGGSGRAGETQYF
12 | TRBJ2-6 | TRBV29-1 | CSVFSGANVLTF
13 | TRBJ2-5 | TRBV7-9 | CASNEDSQETQYF
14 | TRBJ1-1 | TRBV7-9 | CASRQGQENTEAFF
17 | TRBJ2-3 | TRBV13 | CASSLGRTAGRTDTQYF
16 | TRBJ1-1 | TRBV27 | CASSLQQGMGGTEAFF
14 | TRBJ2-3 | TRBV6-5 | CASSSSGLTDTQYF
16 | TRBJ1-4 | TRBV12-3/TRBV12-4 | CASSYYSGTGYEKLFF
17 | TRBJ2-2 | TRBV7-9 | CASSSELAGGHTGELFF
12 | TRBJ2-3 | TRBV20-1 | CSAISSFDTQYF
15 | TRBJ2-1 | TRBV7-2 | CASSRRDAAFNEQFF
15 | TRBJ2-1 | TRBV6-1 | CASRRSGASIYEQFF
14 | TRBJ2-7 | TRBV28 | CASSRDRGFYEQYF
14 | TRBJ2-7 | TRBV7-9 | CASSLDGPGWEQYF
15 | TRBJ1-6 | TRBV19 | CATQSDTQDNSPLHF
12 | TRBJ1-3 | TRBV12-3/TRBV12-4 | CASSAPGNTIYF
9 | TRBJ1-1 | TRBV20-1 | CSAGREAFF
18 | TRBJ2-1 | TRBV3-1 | CASCSGTSGGLGYNEQFF